This entry lists 30 T cell receptor beta chains sequenced from one sample in a study of blood T cells in healthy people across ages. Alongside a J-beta primer mix, a sample-barcoded 5' primer served in a second PCR lasting 7 to 11 cycles. TCRdb fed the 5' RACE reads into MiXCR, producing one record per CDR3 protein. The data hold about 1.7 million distinct CDR3 sequences, with roughly 27% observed a single time. Input material: blood. Receptors were obtained from a woman in her twenties or thirties in good health.

This clonotype was picked up a small number of times. CDR3 region: CASSLRQNSYGYTF. The CDR3, as DNA: TGTGCCAGCAGTCTCCGACAGAACTCCTATGGCTACACCTTC. The V call is TRBV12-3 or TRBV12-4, the J call TRBJ1-2; possible D gene TRBD1, 5 bases. The CDR3 has 14 residues. V was clipped by 5 bases and J by 4 bases, with 14 bases between them.

V usage is TRBV7-9 and J usage is TRBJ2-5, with 8 bases aligning to TRBD2. This CDR3 comprises 15 residues. Germline loops: CDR1 SEHNR, CDR2 FQNEAQ (reference sequence). After removal of 5 bases from V and 0 bases from J, the junction contained 5 bases not matched to a gene. CDR3 DNA: TGTGCCAGCAGCGTTAGCGGGACGTACCAAGAGACCCAGTACTTC. Its protein product is CASSVSGTYQETQYF. Together with reference TRBV7-9 and TRBJ2-5, the CDR3 gives the full variable domain: DTGVSQNPRHKITKRGQNVTFRCDPISEHNRLYWYRQTLGQGPEFLTYFQNEAQLEKSRLLSDRFSAERPKGSFSTLEIQRTEQGDSAMYLCASSVSGTYQETQYFGPGTRLLVL.

This clonotype was detected a few times. The rearrangement links TRBV6-5 to TRBJ1-6, with a tentative D call TRBD1 (5 bases). The ends were cut back, 7 bases at V and 1 base at J, with 14 bases in the middle. The CDR3 length is 16 residues. In germline, CDR1 is MNHEY, CDR2 SVGAGI. The CDR3 spells CASTTRRDSYNSPLHF. The CDR3 nucleotides read TGTGCCAGCACCACCCGCAGGGATTCCTATAATTCACCCCTCCACTTT.

This clonotype has only a few counts. This may stem from a read error, because a much larger clone lies one nucleotide away. CDR3 DNA: TGCGCCAGCAGTGTTAGCTTGCAAGAGACCCAGTACTTC. It codes for CASSVSLQETQYF. The chain recombines TRBV10-2 with TRBJ2-5; D is unresolved. Germline V gene lookup returns CDR1 WSHSY and CDR2 SAAADI. Trimming shortened V by 4 bases and J by 2 bases, and 8 bases separated the two germline ends. CDR3 length: 13 amino acids.

This clonotype has just a few counts. This sequence joins TRBV7-2 and TRBJ2-1; possibly TRBD2 for D (5 bases). Germline assignment: CDR1 SGHTA and CDR2 FQGNSA. The V end lost 5 bases, the J end lost 5 bases, and 10 bases lay between the germline ends. The CDR3 is made up of 13 amino acids. CDR3 loop: CASSNGGHNEQFF. The CDR3 DNA is TGTGCCAGCAGCAACGGAGGCCACAATGAGCAGTTCTTC.

The rearrangement uses TRBV29-1 and TRBJ1-2, with 9 bases identical to TRBD1. V lost 2 bases and J lost 5; bases outside the gene matches: 6. Germline V gives CDR1 SQVTM, CDR2 ANQGSEA. This CDR3 is 14 amino acids long. Here the CDR3 DNA reads TGCAGCGTTGAACGGCCGACAGGGGGTTATGGCTACACCTTC. It codes for CSVERPTGGYGYTF.

V is TRBV6-1 and J is TRBJ2-3, with D unresolved. Germline V lookup: CDR1 MNHNS, CDR2 SASEGT. V lost 10 bases and J 6 bases, leaving 11 bases between the germline ends. The length of the CDR3 is 11 residues. CDR3 region: CATGPRDTQYF. The CDR3 coding sequence is TGTGCCACCGGGCCACGGGATACGCAGTATTTT.

The V call is TRBV7-3, the J call TRBJ1-1; D gene ambiguous. CDR3 length equals 16 residues. Per germline, CDR1 SGHTA and CDR2 FQGTGA. Trimming pared 4 bases from V and 4 bases from J, leaving 19 bases between. DNA for the CDR3: TGTGCCAGCAGCTCGAACGGCCTGGGGAGTGGCACTGAAGCTTTCTTT. Translation: CASSSNGLGSGTEAFF.

This clonotype has a handful of counts. The CDR3 sequence: CASRGFFTDTQYF. The CDR3 DNA is TGTGCCAGCAGGGGCTTTTTCACAGATACGCAGTATTTT. This chain links TRBV14 with TRBJ2-3; the D is unclear. Germline assignment: CDR1 SGHDN and CDR2 FVKESK. The CDR3 covers 13 residues. V dropped 6 bases and J dropped 2 bases, with 9 bases sitting between them.

This clonotype was recorded at least ten times. J is TRBJ2-7 and V is TRBV7-2; D is unresolved. V lost 1 base and J lost 3, with 7 bases in between. The CDR3 runs 13 residues. Germline CDR1 is SGHTA and CDR2 is FQGNSA. CDR3 DNA: TGTGCCAGCAGCTTAGTGGTCAGCTACGAGCAGTACTTC. Protein product: CASSLVVSYEQYF.

The chain links TRBV7-3 to TRBJ2-3; TRBD2 agrees at 12 bases. The CDR3 has 15 amino acids. Trimming removed 10 bases from V and 0 bases from J; junction bases left unmatched: 5. CDR1 is SGHTA and CDR2 is FQGTGA in the germline V gene. The CDR3 region has the DNA TGTGCCACAAGACTAGCGGGGGCCAGCACAGATACGCAGTATTTT. Residues: CATRLAGASTDTQYF.

As regards this clonotype: The junction and the germline gene differ at one end; a read error may be behind it. The V and J genes are TRBV11-2 and TRBJ1-5; possibly TRBD1 for D (5 bases). The V gene's germline CDR1 is SGHAT and CDR2 FQNNGV. The CDR3 consists of 15 residues. CDR3 DNA: TGTGCCAGCTGCTTAGGGGTGGGGGTCGCTCAGCCCCAGCATTTT. It codes for CASCLGVGVAQPQHF. Based on the CDR3 plus reference TRBV11-2 and TRBJ1-5, the full variable domain is EAGVAQSPRYKIIEKRQSVAFWCNPISGHATLYWYQQILGQGPKLLIQFQNNGVVDDSQLPKDRFSAERLKGVDSTLKIQPAKLEDSAVYLCASCLGVGVAQPQHFGDGTRLSIL.

This clonotype was detected many times. The chain employs TRBV6-2 or TRBV6-3 and TRBJ2-7; D is perhaps TRBD1 or TRBD2 (5 bases each). The V end lost 3 bases, the J end lost 5 bases, and 14 bases lay between the germline ends. There are 14 residues in the CDR3. Germline lookup yields CDR1 MNHEY and CDR2 SVGEGT. CDR3: CASSYIGEFDEQYF. The CDR3 nucleotides read TGTGCCAGCAGTTATATAGGGGAGTTTGACGAGCAGTACTTC.

As regards this clonotype: At one boundary the junction diverges from the germline segment, which might be a read error. This chain connects TRBV5-1 to TRBJ2-7; D might be TRBD2 (8 bases). Germline V gives CDR1 SGHRS, CDR2 YFSETQ. The CDR3 runs to 17 residues. DNA of the CDR3: TGCACCAGCAGCTTGGCCGGGACAGCGGGGGAGACCTACGAGCAGTACTTC. It is translated as CTSSLAGTAGETYEQYF.

In its sample, this clonotype was seen many times. Written as DNA, the CDR3 is TGTGCCACCAGCAGAGTATCTCGGCCGCCGTCAGAGCAGTACTTC. It yields the protein CATSRVSRPPSEQYF. V gene TRBV15 combines with J gene TRBJ2-7; D gene ambiguous. Trimming removed 1 base at V and 7 bases at J, with 17 bases between. The CDR3 is made up of 15 amino acids. Germline CDR1 and CDR2: LNHNV and YYDKDF (reference sequence).

The J gene is TRBJ2-1, the V gene TRBV11-2; 8 bases align to TRBD1. Germline CDR1 is SGHAT and CDR2 is FQNNGV. The CDR3 is 14 residues long. Trimming removed 4 bases from V and 5 bases from J; junction bases left unmatched: 4. The CDR3 region has the DNA TGTGCCAGCAGCTATACACAGGGGGACAATGAGCAGTTCTTC. Encoded protein: CASSYTQGDNEQFF.

The chain is built from TRBV28 and TRBJ2-7, with 14 bases matching TRBD2. Trimming removed 7 bases from V and 5 bases from J; junction bases left unmatched: 7. CDR1 is MDHEN and CDR2 is SYDVKM in the germline V gene. CDR3 length: 15 amino acids. This CDR3 reads CASNPGTSGGDEQYF. As DNA, the CDR3 is TGTGCCAGCAACCCAGGGACTAGCGGGGGTGACGAGCAGTACTTC. The full variable domain, its missing parts supplied by reference TRBV28 and TRBJ2-7, is DVKVTQSSRYLVKRTGEKVFLECVQDMDHENMFWYRQDPGLGLRLIYFSYDVKMKEKGDIPEGYSVSREKKERFSLILESASTNQTSMYLCASNPGTSGGDEQYFGPGTRLTVT.

This clonotype was recorded a few times. The chain combines TRBV20-1 with TRBJ2-5, with 15 nucleotides matching TRBD2. This CDR3 spans 17 amino acids. Trimming cost V 8 bases and J 3 bases; bases outside gene matches: 13. Germline-derived CDR1 and CDR2 are DFQATT and SNEGSKA (reference sequence). CDR3 in DNA: TGCAGTCCCCGCGGACTAGCGGGAGGGAAGGTAGAAGAGACCCAGTACTTC. It codes for CSPRGLAGGKVEETQYF.

This chain connects TRBV29-1 to TRBJ2-7; D possibly matches TRBD1 or TRBD2 (5 bases each). The CDR3 has 14 residues. V was cut by 4 bases and J by 5 bases, with 18 bases left in between. The germline gives CDR1 SQVTM, CDR2 ANQGSEA. CDR3: CSVVQQGRGHEQYF. The CDR3, as DNA: TGCAGCGTTGTCCAGCAGGGCCGAGGGCACGAGCAGTACTTC.

The V gene is TRBV30, the J gene TRBJ1-5; D gene unclear. Germline V gene sequence: CDR1 GTSNPN, CDR2 SVGIG (reference sequence). The germline V and J ends were trimmed by 2 bases and 4 bases, with 15 bases remaining between them. The CDR3 has 15 residues. DNA for the CDR3: TGTGCCTGGAGTAATGGGGTGGATACTAATCAGCCCCAGCATTTT. The encoded protein is CAWSNGVDTNQPQHF. Together with reference TRBV30 and TRBJ1-5, the CDR3 gives the full variable domain: SQTIHQWPATLVQPVGSPLSLECTVEGTSNPNLYWYRQAAGRGLQLLFYSVGIGQISSEVPQNLSASRPQDRQFILSSKKLLLSDSGFYLCAWSNGVDTNQPQHFGDGTRLSIL.

On this clonotype itself: One end of the junction fails to match germline, which may point to a read error. This chain links TRBV7-2 with TRBJ2-3; TRBD2 matches 13 bases. This CDR3 region has 17 residues. The V gene's germline CDR1 is SGHTA and CDR2 FQGNSA. CDR3 loop: CAGSVELAGGPPDTQYF. DNA of the CDR3: TGTGCCGGCAGCGTAGAACTAGCGGGAGGGCCGCCAGATACGCAGTATTTT.

This clonotype was observed a handful of times. V usage is TRBV20-1 and J usage is TRBJ1-2; D perhaps matches TRBD1 (6 bases). The V end lost 5 bases, the J end lost 4 bases, and 11 bases lay between the germline ends. CDR1 and CDR2 (germline): DFQATT, SNEGSKA (reference sequence). The CDR3 totals 12 residues. The CDR3 nucleotides are TGCAGTGCTTTACACAGGGTCTATGGCTACACCTTC. This codes for CSALHRVYGYTF.

The chain recombines TRBV6-5 with TRBJ1-3; D remains ambiguous. The germline V gene has CDR1 MNHEY and CDR2 SVGAGI. This CDR3 region has 15 residues. Trimming pared 5 bases from V and 0 bases from J, leaving 11 bases between. CDR3 amino acids: CASSMSGSSGNTIYF. In DNA form, the CDR3 reads TGTGCCAGCAGTATGTCAGGAAGCTCTGGAAACACCATATATTTT.

This chain links TRBV10-3 with TRBJ2-3, with D tentatively TRBD1 or TRBD2 (5 bases each). The CDR3 length is 15 residues. Trimming removed 6 bases from V and 2 bases from J, with 15 bases in between. CDR1 and CDR2 (germline): ENHRY, SYGVKD. CDR3 sequence reads: CAIRPGDGDTDTQYF. The CDR3 DNA is TGTGCCATCAGACCCGGGGACGGAGACACAGATACGCAGTATTTT.

To note about this clonotype: A much larger clone differs from this one at a single base, so this may be a read error. V is TRBV27 and J is TRBJ2-7, with 11 bases aligning to TRBD2. Germline trimming cut 9 bases from V and 5 bases from J; bases unmatched to any gene: 6. This CDR3 region has 13 residues. Germline CDR1 is MNHEY and CDR2 is SMNVEV (reference sequence). The CDR3 protein is CARSRLAGNEQYF. CDR3 DNA: TGTGCCAGGTCACGACTAGCGGGGAACGAGCAGTACTTC.

This clonotype was counted at least ten times. The J gene is TRBJ2-1, the V gene TRBV12-5, with 8 bases identical to TRBD2. The V segment lost 4 bases and the J segment 4 bases; nucleotides outside the gene matches: 12. The CDR3 runs to 17 residues. Germline loops: CDR1 LGHNT, CDR2 FRNRAP. This CDR3 reads CASGSPSERGIYNEQFF. The CDR3 coding sequence is TGTGCTAGTGGTTCGCCCTCAGAGCGGGGGATATACAATGAGCAGTTCTTC.

The chain employs TRBV29-1 and TRBJ2-6, with TRBD2 matching over 8 bases. V dropped 5 bases and J dropped 2; count of bases not matched to a gene: 5. This CDR3 is built from 15 residues. The germline CDR1 and CDR2 sequences are SQVTM and ANQGSEA. The CDR3 DNA reads TGCAGCGTTCGGGGAGCGGGAGCTGGGGCCAACGTCCTGACTTTC. Protein sequence: CSVRGAGAGANVLTF. Full variable domain (outside the CDR3, taken from reference TRBV29-1 and TRBJ2-6): SAVISQKPSRDICQRGTSLTIQCQVDSQVTMMFWYRQQPGQSLTLIATANQGSEATYESGFVIDKFPISRPNLTFSTLTVSNMSPEDSSIYLCSVRGAGAGANVLTFGAGSRLTVL.

This clonotype was detected a few times. The chain is built from TRBV12-5 and TRBJ2-1; TRBD1 might be the D (6 bases). V gave up 1 base and J gave up 8 bases, with 18 bases separating them. Germline assignment: CDR1 LGHNT and CDR2 FRNRAP. The CDR3 contains 16 residues. CDR3 sequence reads: CASGLAHSGGGHEQFF. CDR3 DNA sequence: TGTGCTAGTGGTTTGGCACACAGCGGTGGGGGCCATGAGCAGTTCTTC.

V and J are TRBV20-1 and TRBJ2-7, with 9 bases that match TRBD1. The CDR3 is made up of 12 amino acids. The germline V gene has CDR1 DFQATT and CDR2 SNEGSKA (reference sequence). The CDR3 reads CRARDREYEQYF. The CDR3 nucleotides are TGCAGGGCCAGGGACAGGGAGTACGAGCAGTACTTC.

This clonotype was counted a few times. The chain is built from TRBV29-1 and TRBJ2-7, with 11 bases aligning to TRBD2. With V trimmed by 4 bases and J by 2 bases, 10 bases remained unmatched. Germline CDR1 and CDR2: SQVTM and ANQGSEA. The CDR3 extends over 16 amino acids. The CDR3 nucleotides are TGCAGCGTTGGAGGGGGGACTAGCGGCCTCGCCTACGAGCAGTACTTC. Amino acid sequence: CSVGGGTSGLAYEQYF.